This T cell receptor beta chain came from a study of T cell repertoires in aging, cancer and after chemotherapy. On the study more broadly: Clear clonal overlap appeared across healthy donor samples taken over several months to years. Study-wide results and limits: Age-matched healthy donors had significantly more diverse, less clonal blood TCR repertoires than untreated cancer patients. Across the chemotherapy interval, each cancer cohort showed higher median generation probability, suggesting thymic rebound. Healthy donors lost TCR diversity with age mainly through richness, cancer patients through richness and evenness.

The template was genomic DNA from peripheral blood, not RNA. CDR3 size: 11 residues. V was clipped by 6 bases and J by 7 bases, with 6 bases between them. Germline CDR1 LNHDA, CDR2 SQIVND (reference sequence). In regard to this clonotype: Its target is unknown.

Rearranged V-D-J TRB sequences were amplified with a mixed TRB-A/B primer pool. TCRdb passed the multiplex PCR reads through MiXCR, listing each CDR3 protein once. The sample lists 4,000 to 5,000 distinct CDR3 sequences, more than 20% occurring once. The sequence was collected from a human donor in good health. The donor label of this sample is uncertain. The sample taken for sequencing was blood. The chain couples TRBV19 to TRBJ2-2; the D is unclear. The CDR3 DNA reads TGTGCCAGTAGAAGGAGCGGGGAGCTGTTTTTT. Its translation is CASRRSGELFF.